A single sample is the source of the 2 T cell receptor beta chains below, sequenced in a study of cytomegalovirus exposure and HLA in healthy donors. PCR involved 60 Vbeta and 13 Jbeta primers. Using immunoSEQ multiplex PCR, the repertoire was profiled, and TCRdb retains in-frame clones only, with some absent. The table includes 150,000 to 200,000 clones, 70% to 80% detected once. The sequencing input was PBMCs. The source of these receptors is a woman in her twenties or thirties in good health and CMV-seropositive.

The rearrangement links TRBV6-1 to TRBJ2-7, with unresolved D. There are 11 residues in the CDR3. The germline V and J ends were trimmed by 8 bases and 7 bases, with 12 bases remaining between them. Germline loops: CDR1 MNHNS, CDR2 SASEGT. Here the CDR3 reads CASLASIEQYF. In DNA form, the CDR3 reads TGTGCCAGCTTGGCTTCCATTGAGCAGTACTTC.

This clone occurred a few times. The CDR3 sequence is CASSLFSGRDNEQFF. CDR3 nucleotide sequence: TGTGCCAGCAGCCTGTTTAGCGGGCGCGACAATGAGCAGTTCTTC. The chain couples TRBV4-2 to TRBJ2-1, with 7 bases matching TRBD2. The CDR3 sequence is 15 residues long. The ends lost 4 bases at V and 5 bases at J; junction bases unmatched: 8. Germline CDR1 is LGHNA and CDR2 is YNFKEQ.